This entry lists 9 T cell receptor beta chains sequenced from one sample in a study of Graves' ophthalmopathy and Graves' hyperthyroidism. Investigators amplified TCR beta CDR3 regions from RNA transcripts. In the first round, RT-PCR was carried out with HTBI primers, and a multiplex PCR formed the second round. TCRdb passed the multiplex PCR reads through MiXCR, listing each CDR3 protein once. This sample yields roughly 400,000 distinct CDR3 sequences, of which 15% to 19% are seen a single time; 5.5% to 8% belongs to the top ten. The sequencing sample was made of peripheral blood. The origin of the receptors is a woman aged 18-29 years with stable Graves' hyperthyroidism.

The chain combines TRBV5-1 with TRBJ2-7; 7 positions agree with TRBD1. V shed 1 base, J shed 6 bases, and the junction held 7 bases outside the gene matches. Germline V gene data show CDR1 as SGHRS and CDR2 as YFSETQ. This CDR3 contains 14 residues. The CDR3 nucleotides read TGCGCCAGCAGCTTGAGGGGGCGCGGTGCCGAGCAGTACTTC. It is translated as CASSLRGRGAEQYF. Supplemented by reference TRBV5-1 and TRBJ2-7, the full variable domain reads KAGVTQTPRYLIKTRGQQVTLSCSPISGHRSVSWYQQTPGQGLQFLFEYFSETQRNKGNFPGRFSGRQFSNSRSEMNVSTLELGDSALYLCASSLRGRGAEQYFGPGTRLTVT.

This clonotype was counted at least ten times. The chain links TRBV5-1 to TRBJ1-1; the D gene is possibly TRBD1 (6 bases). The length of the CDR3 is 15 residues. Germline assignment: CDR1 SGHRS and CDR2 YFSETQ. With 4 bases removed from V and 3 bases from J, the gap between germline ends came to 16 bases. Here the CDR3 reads CASSPNDRSYTEAFF. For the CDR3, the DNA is TGCGCCAGCAGCCCCAATGACAGGTCGTACACTGAAGCTTTCTTT.

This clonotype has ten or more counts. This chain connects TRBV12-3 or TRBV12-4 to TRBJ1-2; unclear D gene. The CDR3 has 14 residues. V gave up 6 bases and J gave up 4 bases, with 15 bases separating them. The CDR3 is CASSPVQTRYGYTF. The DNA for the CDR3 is TGTGCCAGCAGCCCCGTACAAACCCGCTATGGCTACACCTTC.

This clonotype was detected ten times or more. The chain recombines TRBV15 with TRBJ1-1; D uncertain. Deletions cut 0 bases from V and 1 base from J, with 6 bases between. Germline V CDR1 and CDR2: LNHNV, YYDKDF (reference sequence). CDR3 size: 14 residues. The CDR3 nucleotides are TGTGCCACCAGCAGAGATCTGGCGAACACTGAAGCTTTCTTT. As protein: CATSRDLANTEAFF.

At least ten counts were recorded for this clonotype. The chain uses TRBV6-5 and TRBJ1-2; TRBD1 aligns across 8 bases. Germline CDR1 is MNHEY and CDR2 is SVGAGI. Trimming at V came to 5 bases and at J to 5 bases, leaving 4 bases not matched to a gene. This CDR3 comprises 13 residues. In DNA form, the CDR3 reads TGTGCCAGCAGTACAGGGGGGGGATATGGCTACACCTTC. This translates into CASSTGGGYGYTF.

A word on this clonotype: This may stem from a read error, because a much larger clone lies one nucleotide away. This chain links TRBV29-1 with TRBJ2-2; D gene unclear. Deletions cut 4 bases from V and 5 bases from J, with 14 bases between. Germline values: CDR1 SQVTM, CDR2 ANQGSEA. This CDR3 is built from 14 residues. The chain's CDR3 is CSVGRAPRTGELFF. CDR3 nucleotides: TGCAGCGTTGGAAGGGCCCCGAGGACCGGGGAGCTGTTTTTT.

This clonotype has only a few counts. The CDR3 reads CASRDRGAGELFF. The CDR3 bases are TGTGCCAGCAGGGACAGGGGCGCCGGGGAGCTGTTTTTT. The V and J genes are TRBV6-1 and TRBJ2-2; TRBD1 matches 9 bases. Unmatched junction bases numbered 2, after V lost 6 bases and J lost 6 bases. In germline, CDR1 is MNHNS, CDR2 SASEGT. The CDR3 length is 13 residues.

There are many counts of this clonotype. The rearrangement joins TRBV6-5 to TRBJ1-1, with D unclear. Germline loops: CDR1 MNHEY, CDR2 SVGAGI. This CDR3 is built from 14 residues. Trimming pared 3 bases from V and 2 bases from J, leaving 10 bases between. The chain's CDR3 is CASSYVQSNTEAFF. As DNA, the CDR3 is TGTGCCAGCAGTTATGTACAGTCTAACACTGAAGCTTTCTTT.

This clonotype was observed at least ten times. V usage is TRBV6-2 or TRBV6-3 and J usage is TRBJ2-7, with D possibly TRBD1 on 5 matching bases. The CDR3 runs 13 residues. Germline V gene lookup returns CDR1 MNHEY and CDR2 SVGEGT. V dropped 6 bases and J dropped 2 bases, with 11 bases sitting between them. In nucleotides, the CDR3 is TGTGCCAGCAGCGCCAGGGCGCCCTACGAGCAGTACTTC. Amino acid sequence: CASSARAPYEQYF.